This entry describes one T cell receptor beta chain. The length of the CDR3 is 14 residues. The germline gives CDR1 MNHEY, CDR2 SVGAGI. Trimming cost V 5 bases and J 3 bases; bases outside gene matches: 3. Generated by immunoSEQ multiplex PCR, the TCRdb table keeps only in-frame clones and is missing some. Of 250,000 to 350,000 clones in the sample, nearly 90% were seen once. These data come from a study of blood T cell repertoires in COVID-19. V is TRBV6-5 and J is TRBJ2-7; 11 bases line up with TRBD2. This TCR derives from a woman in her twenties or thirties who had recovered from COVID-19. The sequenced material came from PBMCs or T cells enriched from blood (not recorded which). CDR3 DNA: TGTGCCAGCAGTACCGGGACTAGCGGCTACGAGCAGTACTTC. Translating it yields CASSTGTSGYEQYF.